These 5 T cell receptor beta chains share one sample of origin, sequenced in a study of cytomegalovirus exposure and HLA in healthy donors. The PCR made use of 60 Vbeta and 13 Jbeta primers. Assay: immunoSEQ multiplex PCR; the TCRdb copy retains only in-frame clones and omits some. The repertoire holds over 150,000 clones, with 68% as singletons. The sample comprised PBMCs. The receptors were gathered from a woman aged 40 to 50 in good health and CMV-seropositive.

V and J are TRBV9 and TRBJ2-3; weak D call: TRBD1 (6 bases). Trimming shortened V by 0 bases and J by 2 bases, and 7 bases separated the two germline ends. The CDR3 length is 14 residues. CDR1 and CDR2 (germline): SGDLS, YYNGEE. CDR3 DNA: TGTGCCAGCAGCGTAGGACAGGTCACAGATACGCAGTATTTT. Protein sequence: CASSVGQVTDTQYF.

This chain joins TRBV11-3 and TRBJ2-2, with 7 bases aligning to TRBD1. CDR1 and CDR2 (germline): SGHNT, YENEEA. The V segment lost 2 bases and the J segment 6 bases; nucleotides outside the gene matches: 3. The CDR3 runs 14 residues. CDR3 sequence reads: CASSLHRGSGELFF. In DNA, the CDR3 is TGTGCCAGCAGCTTACACAGGGGATCCGGGGAGCTGTTTTTT.

J is TRBJ2-5 and V is TRBV15; 7 bases are a match to TRBD2. The CDR3 totals 14 residues. CDR1 is LNHNV, CDR2 YYDKDF, per germline (reference sequence). Trimming took 5 bases from V and 1 from J; bases not matched to a gene: 4. CDR3 sequence (DNA): TGTGCCACCAGCTCAGGACTAGTCCAAGAGACCCAGTACTTC. As protein: CATSSGLVQETQYF.

The chain combines TRBV4-3 with TRBJ2-3; perhaps TRBD2 as D (6 bases). Germline CDR1 reads LGHNA; CDR2 reads YSLEER. V was trimmed by 0 bases and J by 4 bases, leaving 14 bases between them. CDR3 length: 16 residues. The CDR3 region is CASSQDPGTLADTQYF. The CDR3 DNA follows: TGCGCCAGCAGCCAAGATCCAGGGACTCTAGCAGATACGCAGTATTTT.

This clone was observed a handful of times. The gene calls are TRBV4-3 and TRBJ2-7, with 11 bases that match TRBD2. The trim removed 0 bases at V and 2 bases at J, leaving 6 bases unmatched. CDR1 is LGHNA, CDR2 YSLEER, per germline. CDR3 length equals 17 residues. CDR3 nucleotides: TGCGCCAGCAGCCAAGAGGTCGTAGCGGGGGGGGCCTACGAGCAGTACTTC. This codes for CASSQEVVAGGAYEQYF.